The T cell receptor (beta chain) described here comes from a study of shared clonotypes between healthy human individuals (TCRdb year 2020). Background for the entire study: Two women and a few men aged 18 to 49 years were included in the cohort. Per donor, three plates each were used for CD4 naive and CD4 memory, two for CD8 naive, and one for CD8 memory. To estimate repertoire size and how much clonotypes are shared between individuals, the study performed deep sequencing of blood TCR repertoires from a few healthy adults. To increase sequencing depth and limit assay-specific biases, different laboratories used diverse techniques to prepare libraries and sequence TCR repertoires. Between about 0.8 and 9 billion PBMCs per donor were obtained by leukapheresis. Findings and caveats that apply to the study as a whole: Larger estimated clonotype richness was generally found for naive subsets than for memory subsets. The genetic and exposure-history diversity represented was limited by the small number of donors. Rarefaction of sorted-subset datasets indicated incomplete sequencing despite the large sequencing depth. Pairwise subsampling indicated that sequencing depth was expected to affect the degree of clonotype sharing among donors. Higher generation probabilities were observed for clonotypes shared by all four sorted-subset donors than for non-shared clonotypes. Across several donors, around 5% of naive CD4, 3% to 4% of naive CD8, under 2.5% of memory CD4, and around 0.4% of memory CD8 clonotypes were shared. Only blood was sampled, and tissue TCR repertoires likely differ from those in blood.

The donors were healthy, HIV-negative adults who had no recently reported acute infections or vaccinations. All donors were Caucasian adults living in Nashville, Tennessee, USA. Magnetic negative selection was used to enrich CD4+ T cells, after which naive cells were positively selected on CD45RA and the negative fraction became the memory subset. Blood was collected by leukapheresis, and PBMCs were isolated by Ficoll-Histopaque density gradient centrifugation and then cryopreserved in liquid nitrogen vapor phase. Analytical flow cytometry was used to check the purity and quantity of each magnetically sorted T cell population. Genomic DNA was isolated from every sorted fraction and measured by UV absorbance on a Nanodrop 2000c. This clone was seen a single time. The clone's antigen remains unknown. There are no base qualities to consult, and no much larger clone falls within one base. Using the deep immunoSEQ assay, TCR CDR3 regions were amplified from genomic DNA by multiplex PCR. Extracted genomic DNA from each cell subset was distributed evenly across all wells of several immunoSEQ 96-well plates, and each plate was treated as a replicate. For sorted subsets, 200 to 250 ng genomic DNA, equal to about 30,000 T cell genomes, was loaded into each replicate PCR. Purified libraries were measured with a Qubit 3.0 fluorometer, size-checked on a Bioanalyzer 2100, and measured again with the KAPA Library Quantification kit. Each immunoSEQ 96-well plate was sequenced on its own single-read 150-cycle Illumina NextSeq 550 flow cell. As for the original processing: The immunoSEQ output contained only junctional sequences without quality scores, so filtering could not match that applied to full-length reads. To assign V/J genes and CDR3, sequences were annotated against IMGT germline references using PyIR, a Python wrapper for IgBLAST v1.9. Reads with weak V/J assignments (E-value above 1e-6), missing CDR3, stop codons, out-of-frame junctions, or ambiguous translated residues were removed. V3J clonotypes were defined by identical inferred V gene, J gene, and CDR3 amino acid sequence. To compute the percentage overlap between repertoires, the number of shared unique clonotypes was divided by the size of the smaller repertoire. RTK rarefaction, the Chao1 estimator, and Recon v2.1 estimates of unobserved clonotypes were used to assess repertoire richness. Generation probabilities for all TCRbeta clonotypes obtained by the gDNA method from several donors were computed using OLGA. TCRdb stores this immuneACCESS table with in-frame sequences only. Part of the clones is absent; in the studies checked, under half of the shortfall reflects unresolved V genes, and no reason is known for the rest. Clone size and the V and J calls come from that table; the DNA yielded D and trimming. This sample lists roughly 2 million clones; 90% to 95% were detected once. Of the sample, approximately 0.13% falls within the top ten clones.

V loses 2 bases, J loses 6 bases, and the germline ends lie 10 bases apart. Sequences MNHEY (CDR1) and SVGAGI (CDR2) are obtained from the germline V gene. Taken from cysteine to phenylalanine, the CDR3 has 13 residues. Of the read, only the CDR3 DNA is kept; its 39 bases are in frame from base 1. This TCR derives from a man younger than 35 in good health. Rearrangement joined TRBV6-5 to TRBJ1-1, with an unclear D gene assignment. The sample consisted of naive CD4+ T cells sorted from blood. The label giving this sample's cell subset or site can be read as: CD45RA+ positively selected. The nucleotides are TGTGCCAGCAGTTACAAAAGGGTCGCTGAAGCTTTCTTT. The encoded protein is CASSYKRVAEAFF.